This T cell receptor beta chain was documented in a study of cytomegalovirus exposure and HLA in healthy donors. Notes on the study in general: Analysis performed later showed TCR beta chains linked to HLA being more clonally expanded than equally common others. When analyzed later, a missense DCLRE1C variant was found to be linked to TCR beta V- and J-gene trimming. The authors later found most CMV-associated TCR beta chains appeared HLA-restricted. Reports credit the classifier with highly specific, highly sensitive diagnosis of cytomegalovirus status.

A word on this clone: Its matching antigen is unknown.

Germline CDR1 is LNHDA and CDR2 is SQIVND (reference sequence). CDR3 length: 15 residues. The V and J ends lost 1 base and 9 bases respectively, with 16 bases between them. Researchers ran the PCR with 60 Vbeta and 13 Jbeta primers. The data were produced by immunoSEQ multiplex PCR, yet TCRdb's version contains in-frame clones alone and is incomplete. Among fewer than 200,000 clones, around four fifths were seen once, and the ten largest hold roughly 1.3%. The clonotype originates from a man aged 25-45 years in good health and CMV-seronegative. The V and J genes are TRBV19 and TRBJ2-1, with D possibly being TRBD2 (7 bases). Sequencing was carried out using PBMCs. The CDR3 DNA sequence: TGTGCCAGTAGTATAGGAGGGCGGGGGCGGGGTGAGCAGTTCTTC. This encodes CASSIGGRGRGEQFF.